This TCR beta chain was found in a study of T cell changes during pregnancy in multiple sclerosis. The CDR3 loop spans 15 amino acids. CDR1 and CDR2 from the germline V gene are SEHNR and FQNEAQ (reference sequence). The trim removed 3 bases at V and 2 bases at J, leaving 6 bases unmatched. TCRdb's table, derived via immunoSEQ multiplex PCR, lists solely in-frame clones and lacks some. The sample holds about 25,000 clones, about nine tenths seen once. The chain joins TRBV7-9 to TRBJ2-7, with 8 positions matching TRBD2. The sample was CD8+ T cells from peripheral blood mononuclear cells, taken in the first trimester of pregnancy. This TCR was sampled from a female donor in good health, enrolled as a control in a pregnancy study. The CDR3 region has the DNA TGTGCCAGCAGCTTTTCGCGGGAGGCCCCCTACGAGCAGTACTTC. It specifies CASSFSREAPYEQYF.